The rows below give T cell receptor beta chains drawn from one sample of a study of CD4 T cells in relation to SARS-CoV-2 and coronaviruses. No antigen has been assigned to these receptors. Produced via immunoSEQ multiplex PCR; TCRdb's table is partial and in-frame only. The sample shows 43,000 or so clones, roughly four fifths of them seen only once. Source material: naive CD4+ T cells from PBMCs, cultured in vitro. The receptor set was obtained from an adult with COVID-19. Each CDR3 is given with its conserved first and last residue. Each record gives: CDR3 protein, CDR3 DNA, clone size, V gene, J gene, D gene. D genes are given only for firm matches. A clone size is listed for some rows: how often the clone was seen (once, few, many), or a class if it is expanded.

CASSRGQGYTF	TGTGCCAGCAGTCGCGGACAGGGCTACACCTTC	-	TRBV6-2/TRBV6-3	TRBJ1-2	-
CSVDFGGNYGYTF	TGCAGCGTTGATTTCGGAGGAAACTATGGCTACACCTTC	-	TRBV29-1	TRBJ1-2	-
CASSPGLGTYEQYF	TGTGCCAGCTCACCGGGACTAGGAACCTACGAGCAGTACTTC	-	TRBV18	TRBJ2-7	TRBD2
CASSLRPSGGYNEQFF	TGTGCCAGCAGCTTAAGGCCTAGCGGGGGATACAATGAGCAGTTCTTC	-	TRBV7-9	TRBJ2-1	TRBD2
CASSLEGPYGDTQYF	TGTGCCAGCAGTTTAGAGGGCCCCTATGGGGATACGCAGTATTTT	-	TRBV28	TRBJ2-3	-
CASSRLAGQETQYF	TGTGCCAGTTCGAGGCTAGCGGGGCAAGAGACCCAGTACTTC	once	TRBV19	TRBJ2-5	TRBD2
CASSDSSETQYF	TGTGCCAGCAGTGATAGTAGTGAGACCCAGTACTTC	-	TRBV6-1	TRBJ2-5	-
CASRPRGSSYEQYF	TGTGCCAGTAGGCCGAGGGGGAGCTCCTACGAGCAGTACTTC	-	TRBV19	TRBJ2-7	-
CAISEYAGGDNEKLFF	TGTGCCATCAGTGAGTACGCCGGCGGAGATAATGAAAAACTGTTTTTT	-	TRBV10-3	TRBJ1-4	-
CATSDLVGEQYF	TGTGCCACCAGTGATTTGGTGGGGGAGCAGTACTTC	few	TRBV24-1	TRBJ2-7	-
CASSFLAGGHEQYF	TGTGCCAGCAGCTTCCTAGCGGGAGGGCACGAGCAGTACTTC	-	TRBV7-8	TRBJ2-7	TRBD2
CASSRDLAGATYEQYF	TGTGCCAGCAGCCGCGATTTAGCGGGAGCTACCTACGAGCAGTACTTC	-	TRBV5-4	TRBJ2-7	TRBD2
CASSLNSQGSHGYTF	TGTGCCAGCAGTCTAAACTCACAGGGTTCCCATGGCTACACCTTC	-	TRBV28	TRBJ1-2	-
CASSGVGARDQETQYF	TGTGCCAGCAGTGGCGTAGGGGCCAGGGATCAAGAGACCCAGTACTTC	-	TRBV28	TRBJ2-5	-
CASTTHPGQTLIGSGANVLTF	TGTGCCAGCACCACCCACCCGGGACAGACGCTAATTGGATCTGGGGCCAACGTCCTGACTTTC	-	TRBV28	TRBJ2-6	TRBD1
CASSLIGQGQQPQHF	TGTGCCAGCAGCTTAATAGGACAGGGGCAACAGCCCCAGCATTTT	-	TRBV5-5	TRBJ1-5	TRBD1
CASSAELAGVPNEQFF	TGTGCCAGCAGCGCCGAACTAGCGGGAGTGCCTAATGAGCAGTTCTTC	once	TRBV9	TRBJ2-1	TRBD2
CASSPGLAGAEEQYF	TGTGCCAGCAGTCCGGGACTAGCGGGAGCTGAGGAGCAGTACTTC	-	TRBV28	TRBJ2-7	TRBD2
CASTPYGAGVSEQYF	TGTGCCAGCACCCCTTATGGAGCGGGAGTCTCGGAGCAGTACTTC	-	TRBV5-6	TRBJ2-7	TRBD2
CASSSGARSESFMAKNIQYF	TGTGCCAGCAGTTCCGGGGCGAGGTCTGAGTCTTTTATGGCCAAAAACATTCAGTACTTC	-	TRBV6-2/TRBV6-3	TRBJ2-4	-
CASSLWPSGTLSGANVLTF	TGTGCCAGCAGTTTGTGGCCTAGCGGGACTCTATCTGGGGCCAACGTCCTGACTTTC	-	TRBV28	TRBJ2-6	TRBD2
CASTHMREGSNTGELFF	TGTGCCAGCACACATATGCGGGAGGGTAGTAACACCGGGGAGCTGTTTTTT	few	TRBV7-9	TRBJ2-2	TRBD2
CASSGGTSSTYEQYF	TGTGCCAGCAGCGGCGGGACTAGCAGTACCTACGAGCAGTACTTC	once	TRBV11-2	TRBJ2-7	TRBD2
CASSQDWDGNYNEQFF	TGTGCCAGCAGCCAAGATTGGGACGGTAATTACAATGAGCAGTTCTTC	-	TRBV14	TRBJ2-1	-
CASSSLAGSVTDTQYF	TGTGCCAGCAGCTCCTTAGCGGGTAGCGTCACAGATACGCAGTATTTT	-	TRBV11-2	TRBJ2-3	TRBD2
CATSSASYRGPSYEQYF	TGTGCCACCAGCAGTGCCTCTTATAGAGGGCCATCTTACGAGCAGTACTTC	few	TRBV15	TRBJ2-7	-
CASSALLGPVEQYF	TGTGCCAGCTCCGCCCTGCTGGGACCCGTCGAGCAGTACTTC	-	TRBV7-8	TRBJ2-7	-
CASRSRDRGSDTQYF	TGTGCCAGCAGATCCCGGGACAGAGGTTCAGATACGCAGTATTTT	-	TRBV6-5	TRBJ2-3	TRBD1
CASSFRTGVSPLHF	TGTGCCAGCAGCTTTCGGACAGGGGTATCACCCCTCCACTTT	-	TRBV5-6	TRBJ1-6	TRBD1
CASSLQGPVYEQFF	TGTGCCAGCAGTTTACAGGGACCCGTCTATGAGCAGTTCTTC	-	TRBV28	TRBJ2-1	-
CASSVDVGASYEQYF	TGTGCCAGCAGCGTAGATGTCGGGGCCTCCTACGAGCAGTACTTC	-	TRBV9	TRBJ2-7	-
CASTWDRGPGNTIYF	TGTGCCAGCACCTGGGACAGGGGACCTGGAAACACCATATATTTT	-	TRBV28	TRBJ1-3	TRBD1
CASSLRQGAGNTIYF	TGTGCCAGCAGTTTAAGGCAGGGGGCTGGAAACACCATATATTTT	-	TRBV28	TRBJ1-3	TRBD1
CASSNLAGDHEQYF	TGTGCCAGCAGCAATCTAGCGGGAGACCACGAGCAGTACTTC	few	TRBV21-1	TRBJ2-7	-
CAISPSGITDTQYF	TGTGCCATCAGCCCTAGCGGGATTACAGATACGCAGTATTTT	-	TRBV10-3	TRBJ2-3	TRBD2
CAISEVGGNEQFF	TGTGCCATCAGTGAGGTGGGGGGCAATGAGCAGTTCTTC	-	TRBV10-3	TRBJ2-1	-
CASSYSGVVSPLHF	TGTGCCAGCAGTTACTCAGGGGTGGTCTCACCCCTCCACTTT	few	TRBV6-6	TRBJ1-6	-